This T cell receptor (beta chain) was found in a study of blood T cell repertoires in COVID-19. Study context: T cells, B-cell-depleted T cells, or PBMCs provided the cDNA or gDNA that served as material.

Germline V gives CDR1 SGHRS, CDR2 YFSETQ. The CDR3 spans 12 residues. Trimming removed 4 bases from V and 3 bases from J, with 8 bases in between. Study processing details: For nucleated cells, counts were estimated from reference gene primer amplification. Some clones are missing from TCRdb's copy, which holds only in-frame ones; the method was immunoSEQ multiplex PCR. D and trimming come from the DNA, and the V and J calls and clone size come from that table. The table records over 130,000 clones, 77% of them present only once. Sequencing input: peripheral blood. The chain couples TRBV5-1 to TRBJ2-7; D is ambiguous. This receptor was identified in a woman in her 50s with active or convalescent COVID-19. CDR3 sequence (DNA): TGCGCCAGCAGCCCGCCTAGCTACGAGCAGTACTTC. It is translated as CASSPPSYEQYF. Variable domain in full (rest from reference TRBV5-1 and TRBJ2-7): KAGVTQTPRYLIKTRGQQVTLSCSPISGHRSVSWYQQTPGQGLQFLFEYFSETQRNKGNFPGRFSGRQFSNSRSEMNVSTLELGDSALYLCASSPPSYEQYFGPGTRLTVT.